The 10 T cell receptor beta chains below all came from one sample that was sequenced in a study of T cells expressing NK-cell markers. TCRdb derives one entry per CDR3 protein from the 5' RACE reads, leaving out DNA. The sample table includes some 460,000 distinct CDR3 sequences. Sequencing input: blood T cells: a sorted CD56 or NKG2C T cell subset, CD4+ or CD8+ T cells, or bulk PBMC T cells (not recorded which). These receptors all stem from a woman between 50 and 59 years old in good health.

This chain joins TRBV2 and TRBJ2-3. In germline, CDR1 is SNHLY, CDR2 FYNNEI. The length of the CDR3 is 12 residues. The CDR3 region is CASTELADTQYF.

The V gene is TRBV19, the J gene TRBJ2-3; without DNA, the TCRdb call of TRBD1 cannot be checked. This CDR3 is 15 amino acids long. Per germline, CDR1 LNHDA and CDR2 SQIVND (reference sequence). The CDR3 sequence is CASSTPGQGTDTQYF.

V and J are TRBV19 and TRBJ2-3; TCRdb gives TRBD2 as the D gene, but with no DNA this cannot be confirmed. Germline V gives CDR1 LNHDA, CDR2 SQIVND (reference sequence). The CDR3 extends over 13 amino acids. CDR3 in amino acids: CASSIAEGDTQYF.

J is TRBJ2-2 and V is TRBV3-1; TCRdb designates TRBD2, a call that cannot be tested without DNA. The CDR3 extends over 16 amino acids. CDR1 and CDR2 (germline): LGHDT, YNNKEL (reference sequence). CDR3 region: CASRRKRRADTGELFF.

This rearrangement joins TRBV4-2 to TRBJ2-2; no DNA is available, so the TRBD1 call from TCRdb remains unchecked. CDR1 and CDR2 from the germline V gene are LGHNA and YNFKEQ. The CDR3 contains 15 residues. The CDR3 here is CASSQAGAGTGELFF.

The gene calls are TRBV6-2 or TRBV6-3 and TRBJ1-5. The CDR3 is 11 amino acids. The germline gives CDR1 MNHEY, CDR2 SVGEGT. CDR3 in amino acids: CASRISQPQHF.

The CDR3: CASRNQGPGTEAFF. The chain employs TRBV6-2 or TRBV6-3 and TRBJ1-1; as DNA is missing, the TRBD1 call by TCRdb cannot be tested. The CDR3 is 14 amino acids. Germline V CDR1 and CDR2: MNHEY, SVGEGT.

The rearrangement links TRBV7-2 to TRBJ2-3; the TCRdb D gene call, TRBD2, has no DNA to confirm it. Germline assignment: CDR1 SGHTA and CDR2 FQGNSA. The CDR3 length is 19 residues. The CDR3 protein is CASSWAGLAGGLSTDTQYF.

V gene TRBV10-2 combines with J gene TRBJ2-5; TCRdb designates TRBD2, a call that cannot be tested without DNA. CDR3 length equals 13 residues. Germline values: CDR1 WSHSY, CDR2 SAAADI. The CDR3 loop reads CASSVTSMETQYF.

The J gene is TRBJ2-2, the V gene TRBV7-9; TCRdb proposes TRBD1, but this gene call is untestable without DNA. Germline CDR1 SEHNR, CDR2 FQNEAQ (reference sequence). CDR3 length: 13 residues. The CDR3 loop is CASSGASTGELFF.